This paragraph covers one T cell receptor (beta chain) sequence. The target of this receptor is not known. The record has no base qualities; no much larger clone is one base away. The data stem from a study of T cell responses to AZD1222 COVID-19 vaccine (dated by TCRdb to the early 2020s). About the study as a whole: TCR sequencing covered over 230 trial participants: around 210 given two doses of AZD1222 and about 26 given two doses of MenACWY control vaccine. Trial participants were enrolled by age into 18-55, 56-69 and 70-plus year subgroups, with 148, 28 and 57 TCR-sequenced participants respectively. What the research found in general, with its limitations: Because no samples from the day 14 peak response were available, repertoires could be characterized only after the peak T cell response. The whole spike protein was spanned by vaccine-associated CD4 TCRs, and dominant responses were seen in regions 160-218 and 743-854. Reportedly, close to half of the unique spike-specific TCRs recognized epitopes lying outside the regions that are mutated in the B.1.351 and B.1.1.7 variants. Participants were mostly white British and included more females than males, and it was suggested by the authors that clonal diversity may have been underestimated. Conclusions about previously exposed vaccinees are limited because only six or seven AZD1222 recipients were SARS-CoV-2 seropositive at baseline. In the small 56-69-year group, the increase in depth fell short of significance, most likely because of low power. After two AZD1222 doses, both the breadth and the depth of spike-specific TCRs were significantly higher than at day 0 and than in MenACWY recipients.

Reading the germline V gene gives CDR1 MNHEY and CDR2 SVGAGI. Reading from cysteine to phenylalanine, the CDR3 counts 15 amino acids. This entry keeps only the CDR3 DNA: 45 bases, framed from base 1. At the junction V is shortened by 4 bases and J by 5 bases, with 17 bases in between. The sample's time point label, decoded: about 28 days (+/-7) after the second vaccine dose. AZD1222 recipients with second doses at about 4 weeks or about 12 weeks were pooled, because spike-specific TCR depth and breadth did not differ between schedules. Vaccinee samples were obtained from the UK trials COV001 and COV002, which included a single-blind randomized controlled phase 2/3 trial of AZD1222 (ChAdOx1 nCoV-19) in healthy adults. For TCRbeta chain sequencing, PBMC samples from trial participants were taken at day 0 and at day 28 after the second dose. The CDR3 regions of human TCRbeta chains were analyzed by immunosequencing. For the original study's pipeline: Repertoire TCRs were matched against a reference library of SARS-CoV-2-specific TCRs generated with the MIRA antigen-specificity platform. Breadth was defined as the fraction of unique TCRs that were SARS-CoV-2-associated, and depth was defined as the fraction of total T cells that were SARS-CoV-2-associated. Using the MIRA data, each spike-specific TCR was mapped to the spike region that the TCR reacts to and placed in a CD4 or CD8 class. Log10-transformed breadth and depth values were compared by one-way ANOVA with Sidak's multiple comparisons tests. TCRdb retrieved this table from immuneACCESS and kept in-frame rearrangements only. Not all clones are present; in checked studies, unresolved V genes account for under half, and no reason is known for the remainder. The V and J calls and clone size are taken from that table; D and trimming were inferred from the DNA. A total of 110,000 or so clones appear in this sample, 70% to 90% of them only once. The top ten clonotypes cover approximately 6.4% of the sample.

This receptor was taken from an adult who received the AZD1222 COVID-19 vaccine. Sequences were derived from peripheral blood, sampled 28 days after the second AZD1222 dose. The chain is made from TRBV6-5 and TRBJ2-5; D gene: possibly TRBD1, on 6 matching bases. The CDR3 has the sequence CASSLDVGGLETQYF. The DNA sequence is TGTGCCAGCAGTTTAGATGTTGGGGGCTTGGAGACCCAGTACTTC.